What follows are 5 T cell receptor beta chains derived from one specimen sequenced in a study of T cell changes during pregnancy in multiple sclerosis. Some clones are missing from TCRdb's copy, which holds only in-frame ones; the method was immunoSEQ multiplex PCR. The data show over 50,000 clones, 70% to 90% seen once. The sample consisted of peripheral blood, taken in the first trimester of pregnancy. These receptors were taken from a female donor in good health, enrolled as a control in a pregnancy study.

The chain is built from TRBV7-2 and TRBJ1-1, with 8 nucleotides matching TRBD1. CDR3 length: 15 residues. Unmatched junction bases numbered 11, after V lost 4 bases and J lost 7 bases. Germline-derived CDR1 and CDR2 are SGHTA and FQGNSA. CDR3 amino acids: CASSSGGRGQSEAFF. For the CDR3, the DNA is TGTGCCAGCAGCTCCGGGGGCAGGGGGCAGAGTGAAGCTTTCTTT.

The chain combines TRBV6-1 with TRBJ1-2; 12 nucleotides line up with TRBD1. V trimming: 6 bases; J trimming: 5 bases; junction bases outside the gene matches: 4. The V gene's germline CDR1 is MNHNS and CDR2 SASEGT. CDR3 length equals 14 residues. CDR3 sequence: CASSRDRGPYGYTF. As DNA, the CDR3 is TGTGCCAGCAGCAGGGACAGGGGGCCGTATGGCTACACCTTC.

The V call is TRBV5-1, the J call TRBJ2-5, with TRBD1 as a possible D gene (5 bases). V was cut by 2 bases and J by 0 bases, with 11 bases left in between. The V gene's germline CDR1 is SGHRS and CDR2 YFSETQ. This CDR3 has 15 residues. CDR3 DNA: TGCGCCAGCAGCTTACAGGTGGCGAACCAAGAGACCCAGTACTTC. It yields the protein CASSLQVANQETQYF.

The rearrangement links TRBV5-1 to TRBJ1-2; TRBD1 matches 11 bases. V shed 4 bases and J 5 bases; nucleotides not matched to a gene: 10. This CDR3 comprises 16 residues. Germline CDR1 and CDR2: SGHRS and YFSETQ. CDR3 bases: TGCGCCAGCAGCCCGGGTCCCGGACAGGGGGCTTATGGCTACACCTTC. This gives the protein CASSPGPGQGAYGYTF.

The CDR3: CASSLDRGGNEQFF. The CDR3 DNA sequence: TGCGCCAGCAGCTTAGACAGGGGAGGTAATGAGCAGTTCTTC. The chain is built from TRBV5-1 and TRBJ2-1; the match to TRBD1 covers 8 bases. CDR3 length equals 14 residues. From germline, CDR1 is SGHRS and CDR2 YFSETQ. V lost 2 bases, J lost 7 bases, and 5 bases stayed unmatched. Complete variable domain (other parts from reference TRBV5-1 and TRBJ2-1): KAGVTQTPRYLIKTRGQQVTLSCSPISGHRSVSWYQQTPGQGLQFLFEYFSETQRNKGNFPGRFSGRQFSNSRSEMNVSTLELGDSALYLCASSLDRGGNEQFFGPGTRLTVL.